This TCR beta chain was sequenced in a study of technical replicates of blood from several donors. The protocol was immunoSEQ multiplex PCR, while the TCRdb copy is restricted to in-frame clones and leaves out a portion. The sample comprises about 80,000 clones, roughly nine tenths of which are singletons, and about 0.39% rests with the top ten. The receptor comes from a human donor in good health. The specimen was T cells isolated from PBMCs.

DNA for the CDR3: TGTGCCAGCAGCCCTACGGGGGGATACACTGAAGCTTTCTTT. Amino acids: CASSPTGGYTEAFF. The chain couples TRBV5-8 to TRBJ1-1; D may be TRBD1 (5 bases). Germline CDR1 reads SGHTS; CDR2 reads YDEGEE. V was clipped by 4 bases and J by 3 bases, with 13 bases between them. CDR3 length: 14 residues.